Below, one T cell receptor (beta chain) is given with its context. Antigen: not known. The CDR3 runs 16 residues. Losses at the gene ends were 5 bases for V and 6 bases for J; bases not matched to a gene: 8. The germline V gene has CDR1 SGHVS and CDR2 FNYEAQ. This record belongs to a study of OX40 agonist ivuxolimab in advanced cancers. Study in general: Participants could have had prior anti-PD-1, anti-PD-L1 or anti-CTLA-4 therapy, and roughly 39% had some. Broader study findings: Both CD4+ and CD8+ T cell populations in blood had undergone clonal expansion by week 6 at 0.1 to 3.0 mg/kg.

Autoimmune disease history or systemic immunosuppression barred patients. Method: immunoSEQ multiplex PCR; TCRdb's copy keeps in-frame clones and lacks some. Counted here are roughly 60,000 clones, about 89% occurring once; the ten biggest clones make up 11% to 15%. Specimen: CD4+ or CD8+ T cells sorted from blood, collected in a trial of the OX40 agonist ivuxolimab. V is TRBV7-6 and J is TRBJ2-1; 12 positions agree with TRBD2. The sequence derives from an adult with an advanced solid tumor such as melanoma, head and neck, liver or kidney cancer. This chain's CDR3 is CASSRQLAGGRNEQFF. The CDR3 coding sequence is TGTGCCAGCAGCCGCCAACTAGCGGGAGGACGCAATGAGCAGTTCTTC.